The rows below give T cell receptor beta chains drawn from one sample of a study of cytomegalovirus exposure and HLA in healthy donors. TCRdb's copy holds only in-frame clones and misses some; the assay was immunoSEQ multiplex PCR. The sample has 130,000 to 150,000 clones; 70% to 80% are singletons. The sample consisted of PBMCs. All receptors derive from a young woman in good health and CMV-seropositive. CDR3s include the opening cysteine and the closing phenylalanine or tryptophan. D genes are given only for firm matches. Only some rows state a clone size, as once, few, many or a class for expanded clones.

J gene: TRBJ2-1; D gene: TRBD2; V gene: TRBV5-6; clone size: .; CDR3 DNA: TGTGCCAGCAGCGGACCACTAGCGAGTACACCGGGCAATGAGCAGTTCTTC; CDR3 protein: CASSGPLASTPGNEQFF
J gene: TRBJ1-6; D gene: .; V gene: TRBV6-5; clone size: .; CDR3 DNA: TGTGCCAGCAGTTACACGGAGAATAATTCACCCCTCCACTTT; CDR3 protein: CASSYTENNSPLHF
J gene: TRBJ1-6; D gene: TRBD1; V gene: TRBV12-5; clone size: .; CDR3 DNA: TGTGCTAGTGGTGGCCCTTTAGTGGGACAGGGAAATTCACCCCTCCACTTT; CDR3 protein: CASGGPLVGQGNSPLHF
J gene: TRBJ1-1; D gene: .; V gene: TRBV18; clone size: .; CDR3 DNA: TGTGCCAGCTCACCGATAGATCAGGGGTCGAACACTGAAGCTTTCTTT; CDR3 protein: CASSPIDQGSNTEAFF
J gene: TRBJ2-3; D gene: .; V gene: TRBV27; clone size: .; CDR3 DNA: TGTGCCAGCAGTTCTACTAGCACAGATACGCAGTATTTT; CDR3 protein: CASSSTSTDTQYF
J gene: TRBJ2-7; D gene: .; V gene: TRBV9; clone size: .; CDR3 DNA: TGTGCCAGCAGCGTAGGTCGGGAGAGCTCCTACGAGCAGTACTTC; CDR3 protein: CASSVGRESSYEQYF
J gene: TRBJ2-7; D gene: .; V gene: TRBV5-6; clone size: .; CDR3 DNA: TGTGCCAGCAGCTTGAGTCAGGGGTTCGCCTACGAGCAGTACTTC; CDR3 protein: CASSLSQGFAYEQYF
J gene: TRBJ1-4; D gene: TRBD1; V gene: TRBV19; clone size: .; CDR3 DNA: TGTGCCAGTAACGAGGGGGCGCGGCTTGGAAATGAAAAACTGTTTTTT; CDR3 protein: CASNEGARLGNEKLFF
J gene: TRBJ2-5; D gene: .; V gene: TRBV4-1; clone size: .; CDR3 DNA: TGCGCCAGCAGCCAAGATCTGGCGGGACCCCAAGAGACCCAGTACTTC; CDR3 protein: CASSQDLAGPQETQYF
J gene: TRBJ1-1; D gene: .; V gene: TRBV20-1; clone size: few; CDR3 DNA: TGCAGTGCCGGGGATGCTTTCTTT; CDR3 protein: CSAGDAFF
J gene: TRBJ2-2; D gene: .; V gene: TRBV5-1; clone size: .; CDR3 DNA: TGCGCCAGCAGCTTGAGGCAGGGCAAAACCGGGGAGCTGTTTTTT; CDR3 protein: CASSLRQGKTGELFF
J gene: TRBJ2-7; D gene: TRBD2; V gene: TRBV5-1; clone size: .; CDR3 DNA: TGCGCCAGCAGCTTGGCATCTTCCGCTAGCGGGGGTTACGAGCAGTACTTC; CDR3 protein: CASSLASSASGGYEQYF
J gene: TRBJ2-5; D gene: .; V gene: TRBV5-1; clone size: .; CDR3 DNA: TGCGCCAGCAGCTTTCGGACTATCCCGGAGACCCAGTACTTC; CDR3 protein: CASSFRTIPETQYF
J gene: TRBJ1-6; D gene: .; V gene: TRBV5-8; clone size: once; CDR3 DNA: TGTGCCAGCAGCTTGGGGGGGGGCGCCGATAATTCACCCCTCCACTTT; CDR3 protein: CASSLGGGADNSPLHF
J gene: TRBJ1-2; D gene: .; V gene: TRBV7-2; clone size: .; CDR3 DNA: TGTGCCAGCAGCCCTACCGGGACACCGGAACCTGTTTATGGCTACACCTTC; CDR3 protein: CASSPTGTPEPVYGYTF
J gene: TRBJ1-5; D gene: .; V gene: TRBV27; clone size: .; CDR3 DNA: TGTGCCAGCAGTGGCAGGGCCGATCAGCCCCAGCATTTT; CDR3 protein: CASSGRADQPQHF
J gene: TRBJ2-2; D gene: .; V gene: TRBV9; clone size: .; CDR3 DNA: TGTGCCAGCAGCGTAGTTATAGGGGCCGGGGAGCTGTTTTTT; CDR3 protein: CASSVVIGAGELFF
J gene: TRBJ2-2; D gene: TRBD1; V gene: TRBV18; clone size: .; CDR3 DNA: TGTGCCAGCTCACAGACAGGGTCCGGGGAGCTGTTTTTT; CDR3 protein: CASSQTGSGELFF
J gene: TRBJ1-1; D gene: .; V gene: TRBV27; clone size: .; CDR3 DNA: TGTGCCAGCAGTTTAGGGGCCAACACTGAAGCTTTCTTT; CDR3 protein: CASSLGANTEAFF
J gene: TRBJ2-7; D gene: .; V gene: TRBV6-6; clone size: .; CDR3 DNA: TGTGCCAGCAGCCCTACAGGGTACGTCCACGAGCAGTACTTC; CDR3 protein: CASSPTGYVHEQYF
J gene: TRBJ2-5; D gene: .; V gene: TRBV9; clone size: .; CDR3 DNA: TGTGCCAGCAGCCCCCAGGAGGGCCGGCGAGAGACCCAGTACTTC; CDR3 protein: CASSPQEGRRETQYF
J gene: TRBJ1-2; D gene: TRBD1; V gene: TRBV6-5; clone size: .; CDR3 DNA: TGTGCCAGCAGTACCGAAGGGACAGACCTATATGGCTACACCTTC; CDR3 protein: CASSTEGTDLYGYTF
J gene: TRBJ1-6; D gene: .; V gene: TRBV6-5; clone size: few; CDR3 DNA: TGTGCCAGCAGTTACTCCCAGAATTCACCCCTCCACTTT; CDR3 protein: CASSYSQNSPLHF
J gene: TRBJ2-4; D gene: TRBD2; V gene: TRBV4-1; clone size: .; CDR3 DNA: TGCGCCAGCAGCCATCCTTCGACTAGCGGGGGCGGAGGCATTCAGTACTTC; CDR3 protein: CASSHPSTSGGGGIQYF
J gene: TRBJ1-2; D gene: TRBD1; V gene: TRBV4-2; clone size: once; CDR3 DNA: TGTGCCAGCAGCCAACACCCCCGGGACAGGAGTTATGGCTACACCTTC; CDR3 protein: CASSQHPRDRSYGYTF
J gene: TRBJ1-5; D gene: TRBD1; V gene: TRBV19; clone size: .; CDR3 DNA: TGTGCCAGTAGTGCTTCCCGACAGGGGGTTCAGCCCCAGCATTTT; CDR3 protein: CASSASRQGVQPQHF
J gene: TRBJ2-2; D gene: TRBD2; V gene: TRBV5-1; clone size: .; CDR3 DNA: TGCGCCAGCAGCTTGGCCAGGGGCGGGGGGCCCACCGGGGAGCTGTTTTTT; CDR3 protein: CASSLARGGGPTGELFF